This T cell receptor (beta chain) was captured by sequencing in a study of T cell repertoires in cytomegalovirus infection. The overall study: It was the public TCR beta signatures that indicated both CMV infection and matching HLA type.

TCRdb processed the reads anew with MiXCR; each CDR3 protein has one entry. The top ten clones hold over 10% of a sample with 650,000 to 850,000 distinct CDR3 sequences, 29% of them seen once. This clonotype was picked up a small number of times. What it binds is unknown. V trimming: 0 bases; J trimming: 9 bases; junction bases outside the gene matches: 10. In germline, CDR1 is SGHVS, CDR2 FQNEAQ. This CDR3 has 17 residues. Findings and limits, study-wide: The ex vivo response was dominated by HLA-C-restricted CMV-specific TCR beta clonotypes.

The sequence came from a human donor in good health (CMV status not recorded). Some clones in this sample may be carry-over from other donors' samples. V gene TRBV7-8 combines with J gene TRBJ2-1, with TRBD2 matching over 11 bases. Sequencing was performed on cultured CD8+ T cells from PBMCs, taken from culture after CMV antigen stimulation. The CDR3 nucleotides are TGTGCCAGCAGCTTAGCGGGAGTTAGCGGGGGGGCCGGTGAGCAGTTCTTC. Its translation: CASSLAGVSGGAGEQFF. The full variable domain, in which reference TRBV7-8 and TRBJ2-1 provide the parts outside the CDR3, is GAGVSQSPRYKVAKRGQDVALRCDPISGHVSLFWYQQALGQGPEFLTYFQNEAQLDKSGLPSDRFFAERPEGSVSTLKIQRTQQEDSAVYLCASSLAGVSGGAGEQFFGPGTRLTVL.